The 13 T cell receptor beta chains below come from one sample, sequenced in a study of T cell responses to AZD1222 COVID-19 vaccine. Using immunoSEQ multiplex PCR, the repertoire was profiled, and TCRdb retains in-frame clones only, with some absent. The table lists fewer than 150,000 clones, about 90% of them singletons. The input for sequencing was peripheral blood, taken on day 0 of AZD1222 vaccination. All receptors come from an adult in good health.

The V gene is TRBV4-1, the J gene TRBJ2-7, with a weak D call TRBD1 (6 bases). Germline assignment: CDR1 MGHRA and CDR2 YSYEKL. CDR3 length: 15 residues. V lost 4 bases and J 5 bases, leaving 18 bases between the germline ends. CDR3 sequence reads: CASSLGGLRSDEQYF. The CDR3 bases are TGCGCCAGCAGCCTAGGGGGTTTGCGGTCCGACGAGCAGTACTTC.

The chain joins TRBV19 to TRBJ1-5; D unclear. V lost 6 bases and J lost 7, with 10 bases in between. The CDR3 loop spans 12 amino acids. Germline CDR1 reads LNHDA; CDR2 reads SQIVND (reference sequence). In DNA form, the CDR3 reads TGTGCCAGTAGCAGGATCGGGCAGCCCCAGCATTTT. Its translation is CASSRIGQPQHF.

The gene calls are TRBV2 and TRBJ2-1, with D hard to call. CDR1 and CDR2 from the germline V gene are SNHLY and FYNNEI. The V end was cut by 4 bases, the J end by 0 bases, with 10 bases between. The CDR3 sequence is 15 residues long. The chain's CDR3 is CASSVRRSSYNEQFF. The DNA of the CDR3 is TGTGCCAGCAGTGTGCGGAGAAGCTCCTACAATGAGCAGTTCTTC.

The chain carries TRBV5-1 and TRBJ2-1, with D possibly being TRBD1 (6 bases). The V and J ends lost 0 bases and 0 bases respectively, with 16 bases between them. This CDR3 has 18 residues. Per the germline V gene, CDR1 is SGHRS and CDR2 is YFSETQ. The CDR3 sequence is CASSLALDSISSYNEQFF. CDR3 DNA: TGCGCCAGCAGCTTGGCCCTGGACAGCATTAGCTCCTACAATGAGCAGTTCTTC.

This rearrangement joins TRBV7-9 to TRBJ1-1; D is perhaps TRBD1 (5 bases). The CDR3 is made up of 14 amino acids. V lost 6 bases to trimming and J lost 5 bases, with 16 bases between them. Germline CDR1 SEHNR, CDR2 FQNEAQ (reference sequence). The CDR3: CASSSRGSGTEAFF. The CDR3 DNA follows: TGTGCCAGCAGTTCCCGGGGGTCCGGAACTGAAGCTTTCTTT.

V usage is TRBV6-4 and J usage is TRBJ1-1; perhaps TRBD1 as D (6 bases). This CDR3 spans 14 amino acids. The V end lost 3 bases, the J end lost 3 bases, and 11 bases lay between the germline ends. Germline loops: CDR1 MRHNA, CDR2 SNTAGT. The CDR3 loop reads CASSEQGGDTEAFF. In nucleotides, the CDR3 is TGTGCCAGCAGTGAACAGGGTGGCGACACTGAAGCTTTCTTT.

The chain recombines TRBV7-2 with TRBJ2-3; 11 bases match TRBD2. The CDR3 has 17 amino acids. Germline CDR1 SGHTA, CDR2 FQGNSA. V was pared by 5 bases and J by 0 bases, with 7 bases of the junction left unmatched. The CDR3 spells CASSRRTSGSSTDTQYF. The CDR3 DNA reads TGTGCCAGCAGCCGGAGGACTAGCGGGTCTAGCACAGATACGCAGTATTTT.

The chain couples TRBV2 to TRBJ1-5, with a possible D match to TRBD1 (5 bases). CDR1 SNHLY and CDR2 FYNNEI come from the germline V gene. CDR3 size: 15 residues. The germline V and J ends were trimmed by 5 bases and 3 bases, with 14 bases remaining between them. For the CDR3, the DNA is TGTGCCAGCAGTCCCGTCAGGGCGAACAATCAGCCCCAGCATTTT. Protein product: CASSPVRANNQPQHF. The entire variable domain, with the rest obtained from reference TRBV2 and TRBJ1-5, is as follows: EPEVTQTPSHQVTQMGQEVILRCVPISNHLYFYWYRQILGQKVEFLVSFYNNEISEKSEIFDDQFSVERPDGSNFTLKIRSTKLEDSAMYFCASSPVRANNQPQHFGDGTRLSIL.

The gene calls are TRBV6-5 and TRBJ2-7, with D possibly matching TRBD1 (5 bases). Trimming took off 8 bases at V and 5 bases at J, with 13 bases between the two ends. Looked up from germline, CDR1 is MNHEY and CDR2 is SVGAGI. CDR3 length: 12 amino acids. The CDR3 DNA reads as TGTGCCAGCTGGCAGGGTTGGGACGAGCAGTACTTC. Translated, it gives CASWQGWDEQYF.

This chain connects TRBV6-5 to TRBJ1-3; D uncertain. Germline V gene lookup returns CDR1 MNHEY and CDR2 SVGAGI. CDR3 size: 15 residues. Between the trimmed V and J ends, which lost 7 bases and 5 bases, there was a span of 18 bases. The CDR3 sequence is CASMGFTPGRNTIYF. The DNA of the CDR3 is TGTGCCAGCATGGGGTTCACCCCCGGGAGAAACACCATATATTTT.

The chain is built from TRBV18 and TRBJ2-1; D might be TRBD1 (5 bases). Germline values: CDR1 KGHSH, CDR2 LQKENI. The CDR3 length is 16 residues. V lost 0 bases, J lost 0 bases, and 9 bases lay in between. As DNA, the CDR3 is TGTGCCAGCTCACCACCGCAGGGAAACTCCTACAATGAGCAGTTCTTC. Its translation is CASSPPQGNSYNEQFF. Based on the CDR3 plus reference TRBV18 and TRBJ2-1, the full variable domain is NAGVMQNPRHLVRRRGQEARLRCSPMKGHSHVYWYRQLPEEGLKFMVYLQKENIIDESGMPKERFSAEFPKEGPSILRIQQVVRGDSAAYFCASSPPQGNSYNEQFFGPGTRLTVL.

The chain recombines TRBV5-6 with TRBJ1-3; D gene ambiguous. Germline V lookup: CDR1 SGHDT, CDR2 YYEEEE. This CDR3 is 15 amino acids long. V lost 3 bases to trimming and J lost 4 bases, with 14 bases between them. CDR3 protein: CASSSAPTLGNTIYF. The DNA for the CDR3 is TGTGCCAGCAGCTCGGCGCCGACCCTCGGAAACACCATATATTTT.

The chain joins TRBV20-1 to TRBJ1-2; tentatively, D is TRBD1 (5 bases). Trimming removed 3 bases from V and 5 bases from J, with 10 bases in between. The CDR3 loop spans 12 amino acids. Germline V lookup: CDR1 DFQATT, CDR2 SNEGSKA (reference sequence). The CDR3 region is CSASGQGYGYTF. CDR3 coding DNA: TGCAGTGCTAGTGGGCAGGGTTATGGCTACACCTTC.